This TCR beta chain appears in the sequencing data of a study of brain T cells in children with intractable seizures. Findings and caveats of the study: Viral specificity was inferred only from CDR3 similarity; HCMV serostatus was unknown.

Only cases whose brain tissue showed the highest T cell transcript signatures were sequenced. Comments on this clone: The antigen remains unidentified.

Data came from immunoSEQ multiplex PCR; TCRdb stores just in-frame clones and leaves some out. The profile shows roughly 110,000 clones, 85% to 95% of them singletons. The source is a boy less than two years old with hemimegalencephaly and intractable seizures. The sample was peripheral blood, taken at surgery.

The CDR3 region has the DNA TGTGCCAGCAGTTTGGAGGGGCGGTACCTCCCAGATACGCAGTATTTT. Its protein is CASSLEGRYLPDTQYF. This chain links TRBV28 with TRBJ2-3; D may be TRBD2 (6 bases). V was cut by 3 bases and J by 4 bases, with 17 bases left in between. The CDR3 totals 16 residues. Germline-derived CDR1 and CDR2 are MDHEN and SYDVKM.